A selection of T cell receptor beta chains follows, all from one sample in a study of cytomegalovirus exposure and HLA in healthy donors. Method: immunoSEQ multiplex PCR; TCRdb's copy keeps in-frame clones and lacks some. The sample consists of fewer than 200,000 clones, roughly 83% of them appearing once. Material: PBMCs. The receptors stem from a man aged 25-40 years in good health and CMV-seronegative. Both conserved end residues are part of each CDR3. The D gene is left open where the match is weak. Size is omitted from some rows. Given values are once, few, many or a class for expanded clones.

cdr3_aa: CASSQGLGEVAETQYF
cdr3_nt: TGTGCCAGCAGCCAAGGGCTAGGGGAGGTGGCAGAGACCCAGTACTTC
v_call: TRBV4-2
d_call: -
clone_size: -
j_call: TRBJ2-5

cdr3_aa: CASKRIRTEAFF
cdr3_nt: TGTGCCAGCAAGAGAATTCGAACTGAAGCTTTCTTT
v_call: TRBV7-9
d_call: -
clone_size: -
j_call: TRBJ1-1

cdr3_aa: CASSGDRGRRDEQFF
cdr3_nt: TGTGCCAGCAGCGGAGACAGGGGGCGTAGGGATGAGCAGTTCTTC
v_call: TRBV9
d_call: TRBD1
clone_size: once
j_call: TRBJ2-1

cdr3_aa: CASSDSGGAGEADTQYF
cdr3_nt: TGTGCCAGCAGTGACTCTGGTGGGGCAGGGGAAGCAGATACGCAGTATTTT
v_call: TRBV6-4
d_call: -
clone_size: -
j_call: TRBJ2-3

cdr3_aa: CASSLGLRNYGYTF
cdr3_nt: TGTGCCAGCAGCTTGGGACTTCGGAACTATGGCTACACCTTC
v_call: TRBV5-4
d_call: -
clone_size: few
j_call: TRBJ1-2

cdr3_aa: CASSLDRNTGELFF
cdr3_nt: TGCGCCAGCAGCCTGGACAGGAACACCGGGGAGCTGTTTTTT
v_call: TRBV5-1
d_call: -
clone_size: -
j_call: TRBJ2-2

cdr3_aa: CATSPGTSGGYEQYF
cdr3_nt: TGCGCCACCTCCCCCGGGACTAGCGGGGGTTACGAGCAGTACTTC
v_call: TRBV10-2
d_call: TRBD2
clone_size: -
j_call: TRBJ2-7

cdr3_aa: CSAKTGETQYF
cdr3_nt: TGCAGTGCCAAAACTGGAGAGACCCAGTACTTC
v_call: TRBV20-1
d_call: -
clone_size: -
j_call: TRBJ2-5

cdr3_aa: CASSFQGPNYGYTF
cdr3_nt: TGTGCCAGTAGCTTTCAGGGGCCTAACTATGGCTACACCTTC
v_call: TRBV19
d_call: -
clone_size: -
j_call: TRBJ1-2

cdr3_aa: CASSEGGQLQKLFF
cdr3_nt: TGTGCCAGCAGTGAGGGGGGGCAATTGCAAAAACTGTTTTTT
v_call: TRBV6-1
d_call: -
clone_size: -
j_call: TRBJ1-4

cdr3_aa: CAWSDSYEQYF
cdr3_nt: TGTGCCTGGAGTGATAGTTACGAGCAGTACTTC
v_call: TRBV30
d_call: -
clone_size: few
j_call: TRBJ2-7

cdr3_aa: CASSLEPARSYEQYF
cdr3_nt: TGTGCCAGCAGCTTGGAACCAGCGCGCTCCTACGAGCAGTACTTC
v_call: TRBV5-4
d_call: -
clone_size: -
j_call: TRBJ2-7

cdr3_aa: CASSLRGLNEQFF
cdr3_nt: TGTGCCAGCAGCTTAAGGGGGCTCAATGAGCAGTTCTTC
v_call: TRBV11-3
d_call: TRBD1
clone_size: few
j_call: TRBJ2-1

cdr3_aa: CASSHRQEKETQYF
cdr3_nt: TGTGCCAGCAGCCACAGACAGGAAAAAGAGACCCAGTACTTC
v_call: TRBV5-4
d_call: -
clone_size: once
j_call: TRBJ2-5

cdr3_aa: CASSDFLEGTGELFF
cdr3_nt: TGTGCCAGCAGCGATTTCTTGGAGGGAACCGGGGAGCTGTTTTTT
v_call: TRBV14
d_call: -
clone_size: -
j_call: TRBJ2-2

cdr3_aa: CAWSPPRDRGREKLFF
cdr3_nt: TGTGCCTGGAGCCCACCCCGGGACAGGGGTCGTGAAAAACTGTTTTTT
v_call: TRBV30
d_call: TRBD1
clone_size: -
j_call: TRBJ1-4

cdr3_aa: CASSPNRGFEFF
cdr3_nt: TGTGCCAGCAGCCCCAACAGGGGTTTCGAGTTCTTC
v_call: TRBV6-5
d_call: TRBD1
clone_size: few
j_call: TRBJ2-1

cdr3_aa: CASSIGQPTVSFF
cdr3_nt: TGTGCCAGCAGCATTGGACAACCAACAGTTAGTTTCTTT
v_call: TRBV6-5
d_call: -
clone_size: once
j_call: TRBJ1-1

cdr3_aa: CASSVATLAGVYEQYF
cdr3_nt: TGTGCCAGCAGCGTAGCTACACTAGCGGGGGTATACGAGCAGTACTTC
v_call: TRBV9
d_call: TRBD2
clone_size: -
j_call: TRBJ2-7

cdr3_aa: CASSAPGTGDFMNTEAFF
cdr3_nt: TGTGCCAGCAGTGCACCCGGGACAGGAGACTTCATGAACACTGAAGCTTTCTTT
v_call: TRBV6-1
d_call: TRBD1
clone_size: -
j_call: TRBJ1-1

cdr3_aa: CASSLGRSQETQYF
cdr3_nt: TGCGCCAGCAGCTTGGGCAGGTCACAAGAGACCCAGTACTTC
v_call: TRBV5-1
d_call: -
clone_size: -
j_call: TRBJ2-5

cdr3_aa: CASSFTRNTEAFF
cdr3_nt: TGTGCCAGCAGCTTCACAAGAAACACTGAAGCTTTCTTT
v_call: TRBV27
d_call: -
clone_size: -
j_call: TRBJ1-1

cdr3_aa: CASSLGQTAGETQYF
cdr3_nt: TGTGCCAGCAGTTTAGGGCAGACAGCCGGCGAGACCCAGTACTTC
v_call: TRBV28
d_call: -
clone_size: -
j_call: TRBJ2-5

cdr3_aa: CASSSKLAGGLSYEQYF
cdr3_nt: TGTGCCAGCAGCTCCAAATTAGCGGGAGGACTTTCCTACGAGCAGTACTTC
v_call: TRBV5-8
d_call: TRBD2
clone_size: -
j_call: TRBJ2-7

cdr3_aa: CAWSVRDRGIVSNQPQHF
cdr3_nt: TGTGCCTGGAGTGTGCGGGACAGGGGAATTGTTAGCAATCAGCCCCAGCATTTT
v_call: TRBV30
d_call: TRBD1
clone_size: -
j_call: TRBJ1-5

cdr3_aa: CASSPEQGGAKNIQYF
cdr3_nt: TGCGCCAGCAGCCCCGAGCAGGGGGGAGCCAAAAACATTCAGTACTTC
v_call: TRBV4-1
d_call: -
clone_size: -
j_call: TRBJ2-4

cdr3_aa: CASSTPGSSSYEQYF
cdr3_nt: TGTGCCAGCAGTACCCCGGGGAGCAGCTCCTACGAGCAGTACTTC
v_call: TRBV6-5
d_call: -
clone_size: -
j_call: TRBJ2-7

cdr3_aa: CASSFIFGTMDTEAFF
cdr3_nt: TGTGCCAGCAGCTTTATCTTCGGCACTATGGACACTGAAGCTTTCTTT
v_call: TRBV13
d_call: -
clone_size: -
j_call: TRBJ1-1

cdr3_aa: CASSLVGTSGSYEQYF
cdr3_nt: TGTGCCAGCAGCTTAGTAGGGACTAGCGGGTCCTACGAGCAGTACTTC
v_call: TRBV11-2
d_call: TRBD2
clone_size: -
j_call: TRBJ2-7

cdr3_aa: CASSSYMQDTQYF
cdr3_nt: TGTGCCAGCAGCTCATACATGCAAGATACGCAGTATTTT
v_call: TRBV7-3
d_call: -
clone_size: -
j_call: TRBJ2-3

cdr3_aa: CAGGDTQYF
cdr3_nt: TGTGCCGGAGGTGATACGCAGTATTTT
v_call: TRBV7-9
d_call: -
clone_size: few
j_call: TRBJ2-3

cdr3_aa: CASSSQGQPGEKLFF
cdr3_nt: TGTGCCAGCAGCTCCCAGGGACAGCCGGGGGAAAAACTGTTTTTT
v_call: TRBV9
d_call: TRBD1
clone_size: -
j_call: TRBJ1-4

cdr3_aa: CASSDRGSVAEAFF
cdr3_nt: TGTGCCAGTAGCGATCGGGGGTCGGTCGCTGAAGCTTTCTTT
v_call: TRBV19
d_call: -
clone_size: -
j_call: TRBJ1-1

cdr3_aa: CASSVDPGTGDEKLFF
cdr3_nt: TGTGCCAGCAGCGTAGACCCCGGGACAGGGGATGAAAAACTGTTTTTT
v_call: TRBV9
d_call: TRBD1
clone_size: -
j_call: TRBJ1-4

cdr3_aa: CASSLGALNTEAFF
cdr3_nt: TGCGCCAGCAGCTTAGGGGCTTTGAACACTGAAGCTTTCTTT
v_call: TRBV5-1
d_call: -
clone_size: -
j_call: TRBJ1-1

cdr3_aa: CAWSSGGGIQYF
cdr3_nt: TGTGCCTGGAGTTCGGGGGGGGGCATTCAGTACTTC
v_call: TRBV30
d_call: TRBD2
clone_size: -
j_call: TRBJ2-4

cdr3_aa: CASTNSGVTYEQYF
cdr3_nt: TGTGCCAGCACCAATTCAGGGGTAACCTACGAGCAGTACTTC
v_call: TRBV13
d_call: -
clone_size: -
j_call: TRBJ2-7

cdr3_aa: CATKLRGTGELFF
cdr3_nt: TGTGCCACCAAGTTAAGGGGCACCGGGGAGCTGTTTTTT
v_call: TRBV5-6
d_call: -
clone_size: -
j_call: TRBJ2-2

cdr3_aa: CASTAWGRWRENHEQYF
cdr3_nt: TGTGCCAGCACCGCTTGGGGCAGGTGGCGGGAGAACCACGAGCAGTACTTC
v_call: TRBV5-4
d_call: TRBD2
clone_size: -
j_call: TRBJ2-7

cdr3_aa: CASSSGTTNEQYF
cdr3_nt: TGTGCCAGCAGTTCCGGGACTACCAACGAGCAGTACTTC
v_call: TRBV27
d_call: TRBD2
clone_size: -
j_call: TRBJ2-7

cdr3_aa: CASSISGGRGTQYF
cdr3_nt: TGTGCCAGCAGTATTAGCGGGGGCCGGGGGACCCAGTACTTC
v_call: TRBV5-4
d_call: TRBD2
clone_size: -
j_call: TRBJ2-5

cdr3_aa: CASSLGDRGNEKLFF
cdr3_nt: TGTGCCAGCAGCCTGGGGGACAGGGGAAATGAAAAACTGTTTTTT
v_call: TRBV7-9
d_call: TRBD1
clone_size: -
j_call: TRBJ1-4

cdr3_aa: CASSLAQGSEQYF
cdr3_nt: TGTGCCAGCAGCCTAGCACAGGGGAGCGAGCAGTACTTC
v_call: TRBV14
d_call: TRBD1
clone_size: few
j_call: TRBJ2-7

cdr3_aa: CASSLDRGKGEKLFF
cdr3_nt: TGTGCCAGCAGCCTCGACAGGGGAAAGGGCGAAAAACTGTTTTTT
v_call: TRBV11-3
d_call: TRBD1
clone_size: -
j_call: TRBJ1-4

cdr3_aa: CASSYQIAGTEAFF
cdr3_nt: TGTGCCAGCAGTTACCAAATTGCGGGTACTGAAGCTTTCTTT
v_call: TRBV6-5
d_call: -
clone_size: -
j_call: TRBJ1-1

cdr3_aa: CASSRPDTEAFF
cdr3_nt: TGTGCCAGCAGCCGTCCTGACACTGAAGCTTTCTTT
v_call: TRBV7-8
d_call: -
clone_size: -
j_call: TRBJ1-1

cdr3_aa: CASRVDSNSPLHF
cdr3_nt: TGCGCCAGCAGGGTGGACAGCAATTCACCCCTCCACTTT
v_call: TRBV10-1
d_call: -
clone_size: -
j_call: TRBJ1-6

cdr3_aa: CASSLNRVNEQFF
cdr3_nt: TGTGCCAGCAGCTTGAACAGGGTAAATGAGCAGTTCTTC
v_call: TRBV7-2
d_call: -
clone_size: -
j_call: TRBJ2-1

cdr3_aa: CASTEGGPSTEAFF
cdr3_nt: TGTGCCAGCACTGAGGGAGGCCCCAGCACTGAAGCTTTCTTT
v_call: TRBV6-1
d_call: -
clone_size: few
j_call: TRBJ1-1

cdr3_aa: CAWSVGQGGGETQYF
cdr3_nt: TGTGCCTGGAGTGTAGGGCAGGGGGGTGGCGAGACCCAGTACTTC
v_call: TRBV30
d_call: -
clone_size: -
j_call: TRBJ2-5